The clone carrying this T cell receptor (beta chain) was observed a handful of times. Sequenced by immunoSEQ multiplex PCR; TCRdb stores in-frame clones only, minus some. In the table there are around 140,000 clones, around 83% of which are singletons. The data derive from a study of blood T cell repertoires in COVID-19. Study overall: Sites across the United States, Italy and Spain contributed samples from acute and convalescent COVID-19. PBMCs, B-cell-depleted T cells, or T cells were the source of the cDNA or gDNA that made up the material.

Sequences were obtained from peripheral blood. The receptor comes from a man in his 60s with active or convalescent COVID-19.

CDR3 sequence reads: CASSTGFRYGYTF. The CDR3 coding sequence is TGTGCCAGCAGCACAGGGTTTCGCTATGGCTACACCTTC. The chain employs TRBV12-3 or TRBV12-4 and TRBJ1-2; D may be TRBD1 (6 bases). CDR3 size: 13 residues. The V end lost 6 bases, the J end lost 4 bases, and 12 bases lay between the germline ends.